This TCR beta chain was captured by sequencing in a study of T cells after yellow fever vaccination. Study in general: Fractions containing few cells were prepared with SMART-Seq v4 Ultra Low Input. Study-level findings and limits: The secondary T-cell response peaked on day 5, not day 15, but was weaker. Bulk-population clonotypes that are abundant could appear as contaminants in FACS-sorted repertoires. Boosting was followed by the reappearance of most primary-vaccination clones (96% CD4, around 86% CD8).

The V gene end was trimmed by 8 bases and the J gene end by 7 bases; junction bases not matched to a gene: 10. Germline CDR1 MGHDK, CDR2 SYGVNS. The CDR3 totals 14 residues. Turning to this clonotype: What it binds is not known.

MiXCR was run by TCRdb on the 5' RACE reads, yielding one entry per CDR3 protein. The repertoire holds 550,000 or so distinct CDR3 sequences, around 21% seen once, with roughly 13% in the top ten. The material sequenced was PBMCs, taken 15 days after the yellow fever booster vaccination. The clonotype was recovered from a man aged 30 to 39 who received the YFV17D yellow fever vaccine. The chain joins TRBV25-1 to TRBJ2-1, with TRBD1 identical over 8 bases. CDR3 bases: TGTGCCAGCCTCCCAGGGGGCAGCTCGAATGAGCAGTTCTTC. Residues: CASLPGGSSNEQFF.